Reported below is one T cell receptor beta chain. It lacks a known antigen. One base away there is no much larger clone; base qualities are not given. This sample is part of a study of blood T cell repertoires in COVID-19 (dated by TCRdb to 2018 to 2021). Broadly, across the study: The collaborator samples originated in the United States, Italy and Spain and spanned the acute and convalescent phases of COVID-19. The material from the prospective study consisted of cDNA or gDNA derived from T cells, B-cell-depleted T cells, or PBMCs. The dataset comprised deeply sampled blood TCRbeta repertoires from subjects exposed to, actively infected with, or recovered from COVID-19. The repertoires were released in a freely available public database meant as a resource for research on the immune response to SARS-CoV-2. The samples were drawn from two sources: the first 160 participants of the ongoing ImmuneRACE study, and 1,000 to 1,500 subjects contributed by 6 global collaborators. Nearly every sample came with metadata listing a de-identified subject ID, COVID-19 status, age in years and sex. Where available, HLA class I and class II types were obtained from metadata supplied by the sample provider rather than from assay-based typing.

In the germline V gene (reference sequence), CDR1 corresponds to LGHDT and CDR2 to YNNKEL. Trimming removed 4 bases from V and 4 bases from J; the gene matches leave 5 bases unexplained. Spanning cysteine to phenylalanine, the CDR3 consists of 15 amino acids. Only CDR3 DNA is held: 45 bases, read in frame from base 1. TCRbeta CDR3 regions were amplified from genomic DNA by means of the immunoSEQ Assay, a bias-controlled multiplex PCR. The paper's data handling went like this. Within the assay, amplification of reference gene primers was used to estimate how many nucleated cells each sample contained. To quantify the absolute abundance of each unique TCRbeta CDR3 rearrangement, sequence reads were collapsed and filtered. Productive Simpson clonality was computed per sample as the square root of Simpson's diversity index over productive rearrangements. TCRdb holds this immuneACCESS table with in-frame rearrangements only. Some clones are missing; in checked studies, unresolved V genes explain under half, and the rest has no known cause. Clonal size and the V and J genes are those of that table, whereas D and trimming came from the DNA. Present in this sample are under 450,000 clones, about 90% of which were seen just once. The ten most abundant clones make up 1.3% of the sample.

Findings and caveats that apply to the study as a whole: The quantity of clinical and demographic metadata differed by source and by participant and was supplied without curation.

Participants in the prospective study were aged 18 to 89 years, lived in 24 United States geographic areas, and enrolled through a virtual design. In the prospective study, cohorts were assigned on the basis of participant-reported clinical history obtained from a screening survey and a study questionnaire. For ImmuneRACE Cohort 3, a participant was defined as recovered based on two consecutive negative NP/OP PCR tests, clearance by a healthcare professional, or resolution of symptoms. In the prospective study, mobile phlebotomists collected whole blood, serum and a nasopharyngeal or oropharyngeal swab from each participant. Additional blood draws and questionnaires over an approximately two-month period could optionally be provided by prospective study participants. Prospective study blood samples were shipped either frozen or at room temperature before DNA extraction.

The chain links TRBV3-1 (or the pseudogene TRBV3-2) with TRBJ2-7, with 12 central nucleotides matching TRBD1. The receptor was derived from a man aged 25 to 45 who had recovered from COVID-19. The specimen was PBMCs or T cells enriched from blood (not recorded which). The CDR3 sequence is CASSLGTGGAYEQYF. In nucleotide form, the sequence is TGTGCCAGCAGCCTCGGGACAGGGGGCGCGTACGAGCAGTACTTC.